The clone carrying this T cell receptor beta chain has only a few counts. Its matching antigen is unknown. These data belong to a study of lymphopenia after photon versus proton radiotherapy. General observations from the study: A bigger post-nadir fall in TCR diversity correlated inversely with survival time in deceased patients.

V trimming: 4 bases; J trimming: 3 bases; junction bases outside the gene matches: 1. There are 13 residues in the CDR3. CDR1 and CDR2 (germline): KGHSY, FQNENV. Only in-frame clones appear in the TCRdb table, and some are missing; sequencing was by immunoSEQ multiplex PCR. The sample gives some 70,000 clones, around 87% of which show up once; 11% is in the top ten. The starting material was peripheral blood, obtained from a patient treated with proton-based radiotherapy. The TCR was taken from a man aged 80 or over with esophageal cancer. This chain joins TRBV16 and TRBJ1-2; 8 bases fit TRBD1. The CDR3 loop reads CASSPDRDYGYTF. The DNA of the CDR3 is TGTGCCAGCAGCCCGGACAGGGACTATGGCTACACCTTC.